Shown below are 5 T cell receptor beta chains from a single sample sequenced in a study of cytotoxic CD8 clonotypes in ibrutinib-treated CLL. The assay was immunoSEQ multiplex PCR, and TCRdb's table has in-frame clones only and misses some. There are approximately 340,000 clones in the sample; about 61% occur only once, and about 5.9% lies in the top ten. Sequences were derived from PBMCs, sampled after 36 months of ibrutinib treatment. The receptors here all came from a human donor with chronic lymphocytic leukemia.

The V call is TRBV28, the J call TRBJ1-5; D remains ambiguous. Trimming left V 1 base short and J 3 bases short, with 16 bases between. Germline loops: CDR1 MDHEN, CDR2 SYDVKM. The CDR3 spans 17 residues. The CDR3 DNA is TGTGCCAGCAGTTTATTGGGCAGCACGATTCTCAATCAGCCCCAGCATTTT. As protein: CASSLLGSTILNQPQHF.

This clone was seen a handful of times. CDR3 DNA: TGTGCCATCATGGACACCGCTAGGGCTTTCTTT. It is translated as CAIMDTARAFF. This sequence joins TRBV10-3 and TRBJ1-1; perhaps TRBD1 as D (5 bases). Trimming shortened V by 7 bases and J by 11 bases, and 14 bases separated the two germline ends. The CDR3 spans 11 residues. Germline V lookup: CDR1 ENHRY, CDR2 SYGVKD.

This clone turned up a few times. Other nucleotide sequences from this sample produce the same CDR3. This rearrangement joins TRBV27 to TRBJ1-5; possibly TRBD1 for D (5 bases). Trimming shortened V by 3 bases and J by 0 bases, and 9 bases separated the two germline ends. Looked up from germline, CDR1 is MNHEY and CDR2 is SMNVEV (reference sequence). This CDR3 comprises 15 residues. The CDR3 DNA reads TGTGCCAGCAGTTTGCGGGGGTTTAGCAATCAGCCCCAGCATTTT. Translated, it gives CASSLRGFSNQPQHF.

The V and J genes are TRBV5-6 and TRBJ2-1; 7 nucleotides align to TRBD1. The germline V gene has CDR1 SGHDT and CDR2 YYEEEE. Trimming cost V 4 bases and J 11 bases; bases outside gene matches: 9. The CDR3 is 13 amino acids. The CDR3: CASSQRQGLKQFF. CDR3 DNA: TGTGCCAGCAGCCAGAGACAGGGCCTTAAGCAGTTCTTC.

V and J are TRBV19 and TRBJ1-1; D not certain. The CDR3 consists of 12 residues. Germline CDR1 reads LNHDA; CDR2 reads SQIVND (reference sequence). The V and J ends lost 4 bases and 1 base respectively, with 4 bases between them. DNA for the CDR3: TGTGCCAGTAGTAGATCGAACACTGAAGCTTTCTTT. Translation: CASSRSNTEAFF.